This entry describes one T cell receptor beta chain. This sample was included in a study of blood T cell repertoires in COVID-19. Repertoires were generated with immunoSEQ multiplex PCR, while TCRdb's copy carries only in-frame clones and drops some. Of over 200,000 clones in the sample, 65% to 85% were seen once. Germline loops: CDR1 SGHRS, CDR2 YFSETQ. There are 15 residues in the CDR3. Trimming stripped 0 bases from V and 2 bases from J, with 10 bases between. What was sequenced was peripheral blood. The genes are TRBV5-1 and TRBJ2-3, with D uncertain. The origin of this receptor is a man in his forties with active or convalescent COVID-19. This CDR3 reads CASSLAGSYTDTQYF. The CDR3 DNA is TGCGCCAGCAGCTTGGCCGGGTCTTACACAGATACGCAGTATTTT.